The source of this T cell receptor beta chain is a study of radiation and T cells in renal cell carcinoma. The wider study: Nephrectomy followed 15 Gy stereotactic body radiation by 4 weeks.

The data were produced by immunoSEQ multiplex PCR, yet TCRdb's version contains in-frame clones alone and is incomplete. The table lists roughly 120,000 clones, 80% to 85% of them singletons. This sample's time point: baseline pretreatment blood. Specified treatment: 15 Gy SBRT to primary tumor, nephrectomy 4 weeks later. This renal cell carcinoma was of the clear cell type. Study observations and caveats: Top tumor clonotypes rose in blood 2 weeks post-radiation, then contracted.

Germline V lookup: CDR1 MDHEN, CDR2 SYDVKM. The V end lost 8 bases, the J end lost 3 bases, and 16 bases lay between the germline ends. The length of the CDR3 is 14 residues. As concerns this clone: What it binds is unknown.

Sequences were derived from blood, sampled from a patient whose treatment included radiotherapy and nephrectomy. The receptor's source is a woman between 55 and 75 years old with renal cell carcinoma. The chain joins TRBV28 to TRBJ1-1, with D maybe TRBD1 (6 bases). The CDR3, as DNA: TGTGCCAGCGGCTTTGGGGGCGCGGACACTGAAGCTTTCTTT. The encoded protein is CASGFGGADTEAFF.